The TCR beta chain under discussion was sequenced for a study of blood T cell repertoires in COVID-19. About the study: COVID-19 samples, acute and convalescent, were from the United States, Italy and Spain. In each case, the material was cDNA or gDNA derived from T cells, B-cell-depleted T cells, or PBMCs.

This clone was observed many times. Per the original data handling: Amplification of reference gene primers was used by the study to estimate nucleated cell counts. Clones were sequenced by immunoSEQ multiplex PCR, and TCRdb holds only the in-frame ones, with some missing. That table supplies the V and J calls and clone size; D and trimming were determined from the DNA. The sample consists of some 120,000 clones, roughly 85% of them appearing once. The V gene's germline CDR1 is SNHLY and CDR2 FYNNEI. V shed 7 bases, J shed 0 bases, and the junction held 7 bases outside the gene matches. This CDR3 is built from 15 residues.

This sequence joins TRBV2 and TRBJ2-7; 9 bases line up with TRBD2. The sequencing input was peripheral blood. This receptor was obtained from a man aged 35-49 years with acute or convalescent COVID-19. The CDR3 spells CASKRLAGNSYEQYF. The CDR3 bases are TGTGCCAGCAAGAGGCTAGCGGGAAACTCCTACGAGCAGTACTTC.